Here is one T cell receptor beta chain with its context. Antigen: not known. Time point indicated: blood 4 weeks post-SBRT, at nephrectomy. Described treatment: 15 Gy SBRT to primary tumor, nephrectomy 4 weeks later. After SBRT, blood was collected at 2 and 4 weeks, plus baseline. The repertoire was sequenced with immunoSEQ multiplex PCR; TCRdb's copy has only in-frame clones and lacks some. The sample records under 200,000 clones, about 88% being singletons. The sample originates from a study of radiation and T cells in renal cell carcinoma. Overall study findings and caveats: In blood, top tumor clones expanded by 2 weeks, shrinking by 4.

V was pared by 3 bases and J by 0 bases, with 6 bases between. The germline gives CDR1 SGHTA, CDR2 FQGNSA. The CDR3 totals 14 residues. Specimen: blood, collected from a patient whose treatment included radiotherapy and nephrectomy. The clonotype was recovered from a woman aged 45-60 years with renal cell carcinoma. The J gene is TRBJ1-3, the V gene TRBV7-2; D gene ambiguous. This CDR3 reads CASSLESSGNTIYF. The CDR3 region has the DNA TGTGCCAGCAGCTTGGAAAGCTCTGGAAACACCATATATTTT.